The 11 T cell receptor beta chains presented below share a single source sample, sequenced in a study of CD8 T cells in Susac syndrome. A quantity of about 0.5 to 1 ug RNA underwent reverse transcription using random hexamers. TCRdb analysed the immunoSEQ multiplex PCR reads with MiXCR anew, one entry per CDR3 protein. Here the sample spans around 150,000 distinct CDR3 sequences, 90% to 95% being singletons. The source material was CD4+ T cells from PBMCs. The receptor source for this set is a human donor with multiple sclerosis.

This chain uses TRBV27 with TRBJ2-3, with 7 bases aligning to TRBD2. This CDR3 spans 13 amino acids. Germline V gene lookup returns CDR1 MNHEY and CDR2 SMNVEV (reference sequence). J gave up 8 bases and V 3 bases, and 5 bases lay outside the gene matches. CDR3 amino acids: CASSFGLAVTQYF. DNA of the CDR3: TGTGCCAGCAGTTTTGGGCTAGCGGTTACGCAGTATTTT.

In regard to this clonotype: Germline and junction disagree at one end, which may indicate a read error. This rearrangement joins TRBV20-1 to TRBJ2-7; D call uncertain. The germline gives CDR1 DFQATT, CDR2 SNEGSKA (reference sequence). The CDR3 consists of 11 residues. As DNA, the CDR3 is TGCAGTGTTCAGACGGAGCCCCGCCGTCTCTTC. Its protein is CSVQTEPRRLF.

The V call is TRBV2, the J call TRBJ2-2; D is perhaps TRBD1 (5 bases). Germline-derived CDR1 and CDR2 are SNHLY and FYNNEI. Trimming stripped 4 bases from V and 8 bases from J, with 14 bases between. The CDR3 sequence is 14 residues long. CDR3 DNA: TGTGCCAGCAGTGGTGTCAGGGTAACTGGGGAGCTGTTTTTT. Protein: CASSGVRVTGELFF.

CDR3 DNA sequence: TGCAGCGCAGAGGGATTCTCAACTAATGAAAAACTGTTTTTT. It yields the protein CSAEGFSTNEKLFF. The rearrangement links TRBV29-1 to TRBJ1-4; D uncertain. The germline V gene has CDR1 SQVTM and CDR2 ANQGSEA. V lost 7 bases and J lost 0, with 12 bases in between. This CDR3 has 14 amino acids.

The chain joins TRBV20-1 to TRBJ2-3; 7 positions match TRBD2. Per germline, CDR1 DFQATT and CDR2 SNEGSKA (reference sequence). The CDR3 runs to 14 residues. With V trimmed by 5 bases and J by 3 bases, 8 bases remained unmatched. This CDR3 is CSAHKREWTDTQYF. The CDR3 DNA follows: TGCAGTGCTCACAAGCGGGAATGGACAGATACGCAGTATTTT.

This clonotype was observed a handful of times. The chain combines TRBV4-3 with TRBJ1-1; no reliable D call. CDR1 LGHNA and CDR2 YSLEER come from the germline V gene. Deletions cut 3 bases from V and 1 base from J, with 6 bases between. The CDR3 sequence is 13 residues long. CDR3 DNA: TGCGCCAGCAGCCAGGGGTCGAACACTGAAGCTTTCTTT. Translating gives CASSQGSNTEAFF.

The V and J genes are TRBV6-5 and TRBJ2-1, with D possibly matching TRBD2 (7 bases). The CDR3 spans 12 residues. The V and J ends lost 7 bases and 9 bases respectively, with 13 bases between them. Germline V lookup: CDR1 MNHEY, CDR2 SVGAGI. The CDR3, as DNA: TGTGCCAGCAAAGGGGGGGCGGGTGAGCAGTTCTTC. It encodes CASKGGAGEQFF.

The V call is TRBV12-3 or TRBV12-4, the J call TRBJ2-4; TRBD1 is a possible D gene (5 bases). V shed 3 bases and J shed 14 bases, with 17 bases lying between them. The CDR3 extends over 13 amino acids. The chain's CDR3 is CASSLLDTSRKYF. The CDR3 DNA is TGTGCCAGCAGTTTGCTGGACACATCCAGGAAGTACTTC.

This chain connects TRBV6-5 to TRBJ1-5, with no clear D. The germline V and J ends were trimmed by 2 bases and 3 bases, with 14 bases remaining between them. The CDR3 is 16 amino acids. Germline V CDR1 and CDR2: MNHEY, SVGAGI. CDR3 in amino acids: CASSYRGVGYNQPQHF. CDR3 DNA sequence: TGTGCCAGCAGTTACCGGGGAGTGGGGTACAATCAGCCCCAGCATTTT.

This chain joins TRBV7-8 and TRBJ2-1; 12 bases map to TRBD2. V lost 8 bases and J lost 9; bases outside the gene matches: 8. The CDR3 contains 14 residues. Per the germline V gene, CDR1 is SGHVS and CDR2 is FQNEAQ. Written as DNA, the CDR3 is TGTGCCAGCCGCTCTAGCGGGGGGGTGGGTGAGCAGTTCTTC. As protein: CASRSSGGVGEQFF. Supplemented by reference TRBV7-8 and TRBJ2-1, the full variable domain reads GAGVSQSPRYKVAKRGQDVALRCDPISGHVSLFWYQQALGQGPEFLTYFQNEAQLDKSGLPSDRFFAERPEGSVSTLKIQRTQQEDSAVYLCASRSSGGVGEQFFGPGTRLTVL.

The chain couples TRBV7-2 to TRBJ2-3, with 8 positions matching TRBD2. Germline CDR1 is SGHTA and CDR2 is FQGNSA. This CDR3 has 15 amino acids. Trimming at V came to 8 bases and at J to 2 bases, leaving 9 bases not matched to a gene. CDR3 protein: CASSGGAGVTDTQYF. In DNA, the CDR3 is TGTGCCAGCTCCGGCGGAGCGGGGGTCACAGATACGCAGTATTTT.